These T cell receptor beta chains were read from a single sample in a study of shared clonotypes between healthy human individuals. Profiled with immunoSEQ multiplex PCR; TCRdb holds only in-frame clones, not every one. Of more than 2 million clones in the sample, roughly 95% were seen once. Sequenced sample: naive CD8+ T cells from PBMCs. These receptors were taken from a man aged 18 to 29 in good health. Some clones in this sample may be carry-over from other donors' samples. The CDR3 runs from the conserved cysteine through the conserved F or W. Fields, in order: V gene, clone size, J gene, CDR3 length, D gene, CDR3 DNA, CDR3 protein. D genes are given only for firm matches. Where a row states a size, it is once, few, many or the class of an expanded clone; other rows omit it.

TRBV7-9	once	TRBJ1-2	13	.	TGTGCCAGCAGCCCCAGCTCTGACTATGGCTACACCTTC	CASSPSSDYGYTF
TRBV15	.	TRBJ1-2	16	.	TGTGCCACCAGCAGAGGTACACAGGAGGATTTTTATGGCTACACCTTC	CATSRGTQEDFYGYTF
TRBV9	.	TRBJ2-2	14	.	TGTGCCAGCAGCGTAGGTGGCAACACCGGGGAGCTGTTTTTT	CASSVGGNTGELFF
TRBV7-6	few	TRBJ1-1	14	.	TGTGCCAGCAGCTTAGGGTCTTGGAACACTGAAGCTTTCTTT	CASSLGSWNTEAFF
TRBV19	.	TRBJ1-1	14	.	TGTGCCAGTAGTTACAGGCCCATGAACACTGAAGCTTTCTTT	CASSYRPMNTEAFF
TRBV7-7	.	TRBJ2-2	17	TRBD1	TGTGCCAGCAGCCACCGCGTCGGCACAGGGGGGACCGGGGAGCTGTTTTTT	CASSHRVGTGGTGELFF
TRBV28	few	TRBJ2-1	13	.	TGTGCCAGCAGTTTTGGGCGGTACAATGAGCAGTTCTTC	CASSFGRYNEQFF
TRBV27	.	TRBJ1-1	13	TRBD1	TGTGCCAGCAGAGGACAGGGGTCCACTGAAGCTTTCTTT	CASRGQGSTEAFF
TRBV27	.	TRBJ1-5	15	.	TGTGCCAGCAGGCAGGGGACATCGAGCAATCAGCCCCAGCATTTT	CASRQGTSSNQPQHF
TRBV9	.	TRBJ1-2	16	TRBD1	TGTGCCAGCAGCGTAGGGTGGACAGGCTCCTTCTATGGCTACACCTTC	CASSVGWTGSFYGYTF
TRBV27	.	TRBJ2-7	15	TRBD2	TGTGCCAGCAGTAACGGACTAGCGGGAGCCTACGAGCAGTACTTC	CASSNGLAGAYEQYF
TRBV6-5	.	TRBJ1-2	16	.	TGTGCCAGCAGTTACTCTCCCGTGGGCAGCAACTATGGCTACACCTTC	CASSYSPVGSNYGYTF
TRBV5-1	.	TRBJ1-1	15	.	TGCGCCAGCAGCAACGACCCGACAGGGAACACTGAAGCTTTCTTT	CASSNDPTGNTEAFF
TRBV7-9	once	TRBJ2-7	16	TRBD1	TGTGCCAGCAGCCCGGCAACCGGGACAGGGGGATACGAGCAGTACTTC	CASSPATGTGGYEQYF
TRBV6-6	.	TRBJ2-7	16	TRBD1	TGTGCCAGCAGTTACCATCCTGGAACAGGGGGCTACGAGCAGTACTTC	CASSYHPGTGGYEQYF
TRBV7-9	.	TRBJ2-7	15	.	TGTGCCAGCAGCCCCCGGACAGCGAACTCCTACGAGCAGTACTTC	CASSPRTANSYEQYF
TRBV4-1	.	TRBJ1-3	19	.	TGCGCCAGCAGCCAAGATCCGGGAGGCCTCAGGGGCTCTGGAAACACCATATATTTT	CASSQDPGGLRGSGNTIYF
TRBV19	.	TRBJ2-7	14	.	TGTGCCAGTAGTATAGGCGGCTCCCACTACGAGCAGTACTTC	CASSIGGSHYEQYF
TRBV29-1	few	TRBJ1-1	12	.	TGCAGCGGAACAGTGCTGAACACTGAAGCTTTCTTT	CSGTVLNTEAFF
TRBV18	.	TRBJ2-1	15	.	TGTGCCAGCTCACCGGCCCAGCGTAACTACAATGAGCAGTTCTTC	CASSPAQRNYNEQFF
TRBV5-1	once	TRBJ1-1	15	.	TGCGCCAGCAGCAATAACAGGGAGCGAGGCACTGAAGCTTTCTTT	CASSNNRERGTEAFF
TRBV14	once	TRBJ2-1	17	.	TGTGCCAGCAGCCCCCAAACGTGGCGGGAAGAAACCAATGAGCAGTTCTTC	CASSPQTWREETNEQFF
TRBV6-1	.	TRBJ2-2	15	.	TGTGCCAGCAGTGATGTCAAAGAAGACACCGGGGAGCTGTTTTTT	CASSDVKEDTGELFF
TRBV27	.	TRBJ2-7	15	TRBD1	TGTGCCAGCAGTCCACGGACAGGGGGCCTCTACGAGCAGTACTTC	CASSPRTGGLYEQYF
TRBV6-5	.	TRBJ2-7	15	TRBD2	TGTGCCAGCAGTTACGGACTAGCGGACTCCTACGAGCAGTACTTC	CASSYGLADSYEQYF
TRBV6-1	.	TRBJ1-5	21	.	TGTGCCAGCAGTGAAGCGACCGCTTTTGGGGGATGGGCTGGAGCAAATCAGCCCCAGCATTTT	CASSEATAFGGWAGANQPQHF
TRBV5-1	.	TRBJ2-1	15	TRBD2	TGCGCCAGCAGAGTGGGACTAGCGGCATACAATGAGCAGTTCTTC	CASRVGLAAYNEQFF
TRBV29-1	once	TRBJ2-7	14	.	TGCAGCGCTGTAGCGGCCAACAGACTATACGAGCAGTACTTC	CSAVAANRLYEQYF
TRBV13	.	TRBJ2-5	16	TRBD1	TGTGCCAGCAGCGAACGGGACAGGGGAATGCAGGAGACCCAGTACTTC	CASSERDRGMQETQYF
TRBV7-9	.	TRBJ2-2	17	TRBD1	TGTGCCAGCAGCTCAAGAGCCGGGACAGGGGACGACGGGGAGCTGTTTTTT	CASSSRAGTGDDGELFF
TRBV7-6	once	TRBJ2-1	22	TRBD2	TGTGCCAGCAGCTTAGAGGGGGTCCAGGCCCCCTCTAGCGGGAGGGCCTCTGGTGAGCAGTTCTTC	CASSLEGVQAPSSGRASGEQFF
TRBV5-1	.	TRBJ2-5	14	.	TGCGCCAGCAGCTTGGGTGGAGGGGATGAGACCCAGTACTTC	CASSLGGGDETQYF
TRBV27	.	TRBJ2-3	16	.	TGTGCCAGCAGTCCCGACAGCAACCTTGGCACAGATACGCAGTATTTT	CASSPDSNLGTDTQYF
TRBV27	.	TRBJ2-7	15	.	TGTGCCAGCAGTGCCTCCAGGGGTAGCGCCTACGAGCAGTACTTC	CASSASRGSAYEQYF
TRBV9	.	TRBJ2-3	18	TRBD2	TGTGCCAGCAGCGTCAGAGACGGACTAGCGGGAGGGCCAGATACGCAGTATTTT	CASSVRDGLAGGPDTQYF
TRBV13	.	TRBJ1-1	14	.	TGTGCCAGCAGCGCCGGGGCTTGGGGCACTGAAGCTTTCTTT	CASSAGAWGTEAFF